These T cell receptor beta chains were read from a single sample in a study of cytomegalovirus exposure and HLA in healthy donors. This table comes from immunoSEQ multiplex PCR, and its TCRdb copy is limited to in-frame clones, with some not included. This sample's table has 200,000 or so clones. The sequenced sample was PBMCs. All receptors come from a boy between 10 and 17 years old in good health and CMV-seronegative. CDR3s include the opening cysteine and the closing phenylalanine or tryptophan. Each record gives: V gene, J gene, CDR3 protein.

v_gene: TRBV13; j_gene: TRBJ1-3; CDR3aa: CASSFTGDRSGNTIYF
v_gene: TRBV12-2; j_gene: TRBJ1-1; CDR3aa: CASRLEGGTDRVEWNTEAFF
v_gene: TRBV2; j_gene: TRBJ1-5; CDR3aa: CASRGTGVNQPQHF
v_gene: TRBV29-1; j_gene: TRBJ1-1; CDR3aa: CSVYRGYTEAFF
v_gene: TRBV28; j_gene: TRBJ1-3; CDR3aa: CASRGERGGGSGNTIYF
v_gene: TRBV5-1; j_gene: TRBJ2-7; CDR3aa: CASNRGPSSYEQYF
v_gene: TRBV5-4; j_gene: TRBJ1-6; CDR3aa: CASSPWGDNSPLHF
v_gene: TRBV28; j_gene: TRBJ2-7; CDR3aa: CASSLGGTGIYEQYF
v_gene: TRBV11-2; j_gene: TRBJ2-7; CDR3aa: CASSLISVYGGGQYF
v_gene: TRBV7-9; j_gene: TRBJ1-1; CDR3aa: CASSLKVADSEAFF
v_gene: TRBV2; j_gene: TRBJ2-5; CDR3aa: CASSEVTSGGETQYF
v_gene: TRBV19; j_gene: TRBJ1-2; CDR3aa: CASTHFVGGGSNYGYTF
v_gene: TRBV18; j_gene: TRBJ1-4; CDR3aa: CASSRDRDEKLFF
v_gene: TRBV6-6; j_gene: TRBJ2-3; CDR3aa: CASRGTSGGPTQYF
v_gene: TRBV11-2; j_gene: TRBJ2-7; CDR3aa: CASSLDIRTGTMEQYF
v_gene: TRBV2; j_gene: TRBJ2-7; CDR3aa: CASSAGQGSYEQYF
v_gene: TRBV9; j_gene: TRBJ2-3; CDR3aa: CASSYRGRTDTQYF
v_gene: TRBV14; j_gene: TRBJ2-5; CDR3aa: CASSHFTGWGETQYF
v_gene: TRBV4-1; j_gene: TRBJ2-1; CDR3aa: CASSQDGGTYNEQFF
v_gene: TRBV29-1; j_gene: TRBJ1-2; CDR3aa: CSVELDSIHGYTF
v_gene: TRBV9; j_gene: TRBJ1-1; CDR3aa: CASSVSSGFTEAFF
v_gene: TRBV19; j_gene: TRBJ2-3; CDR3aa: CASVDPRGPSDTQYF
v_gene: TRBV30; j_gene: TRBJ1-6; CDR3aa: CAWSTTGLASPLHF
v_gene: TRBV7-6; j_gene: TRBJ1-2; CDR3aa: CASSLETGPYYGYTF
v_gene: TRBV5-6; j_gene: TRBJ2-5; CDR3aa: CASSLVANQETQYF
v_gene: TRBV5-1; j_gene: TRBJ2-7; CDR3aa: CASSLAQGAPGEQYF
v_gene: TRBV27; j_gene: TRBJ1-2; CDR3aa: CASSFTRAAGYGYTF
v_gene: TRBV7-9; j_gene: TRBJ1-1; CDR3aa: CAGSHPNTEAFF
v_gene: TRBV5-1; j_gene: TRBJ1-1; CDR3aa: CASSSTGNTEAFF